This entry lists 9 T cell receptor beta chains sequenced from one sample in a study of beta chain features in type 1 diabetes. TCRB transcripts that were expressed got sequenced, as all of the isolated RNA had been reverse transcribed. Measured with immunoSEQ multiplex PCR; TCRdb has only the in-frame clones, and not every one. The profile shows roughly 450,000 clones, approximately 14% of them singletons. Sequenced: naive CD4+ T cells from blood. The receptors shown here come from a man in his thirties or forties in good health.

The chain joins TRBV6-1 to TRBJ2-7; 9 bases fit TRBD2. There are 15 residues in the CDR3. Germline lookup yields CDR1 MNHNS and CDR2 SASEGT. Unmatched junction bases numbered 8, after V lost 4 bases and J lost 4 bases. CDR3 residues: CASSAAGGVNYEQYV. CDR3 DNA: TGTGCCAGCAGTGCTGCGGGGGGGGTCAATTACGAGCAGTACGTC.

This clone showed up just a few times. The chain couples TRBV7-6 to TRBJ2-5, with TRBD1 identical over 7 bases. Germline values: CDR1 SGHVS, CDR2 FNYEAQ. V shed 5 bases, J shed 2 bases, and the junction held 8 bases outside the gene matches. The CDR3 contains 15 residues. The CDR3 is CASSRPWDSQETQYF. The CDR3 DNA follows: TGTGCCAGCAGCCGACCATGGGACAGTCAAGAGACCCAGTACTTC.

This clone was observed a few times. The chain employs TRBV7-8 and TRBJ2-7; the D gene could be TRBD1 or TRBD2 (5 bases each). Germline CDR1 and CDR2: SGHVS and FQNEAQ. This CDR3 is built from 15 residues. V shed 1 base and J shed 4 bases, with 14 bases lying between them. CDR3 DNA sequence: TGTGCCAGCAGCTTAGTGGGACCGATGATGTACGAGCAGTACTTC. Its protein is CASSLVGPMMYEQYF.

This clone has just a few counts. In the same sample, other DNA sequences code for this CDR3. The CDR3 is CSAGQETQYF. CDR3 coding DNA: TGCAGTGCTGGTCAAGAGACCCAGTACTTC. The rearrangement uses TRBV20-1 and TRBJ2-5; D unclear. CDR3 length equals 10 residues. Germline CDR1 is DFQATT and CDR2 is SNEGSKA (reference sequence). With 5 bases removed from V and 2 bases from J, the gap between germline ends came to 3 bases.

The chain's CDR3 is CSGGITDTQYF. The CDR3, as DNA: TGCAGTGGGGGGATCACAGATACGCAGTATTTT. The chain combines TRBV20-1 with TRBJ2-3; D is tentatively TRBD1 or TRBD2 (5 bases each). The germline V gene has CDR1 DFQATT and CDR2 SNEGSKA (reference sequence). The germline V and J ends were trimmed by 7 bases and 2 bases, with 7 bases remaining between them. The CDR3 spans 11 residues.

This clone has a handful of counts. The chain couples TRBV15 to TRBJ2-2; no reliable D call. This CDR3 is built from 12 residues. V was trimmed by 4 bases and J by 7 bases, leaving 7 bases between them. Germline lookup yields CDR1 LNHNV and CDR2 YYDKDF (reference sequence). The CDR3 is CATSTVGGELFF. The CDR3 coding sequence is TGTGCCACCAGCACCGTAGGCGGGGAGCTGTTTTTT.

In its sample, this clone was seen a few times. CDR3 in DNA: TGTGCCAGCAGGGATAGCGATGAGCAGTTCTTC. Translation: CASRDSDEQFF. V gene TRBV7-6 combines with J gene TRBJ2-1; the D gene is possibly TRBD2 (5 bases). CDR1 and CDR2 from the germline V gene are SGHVS and FNYEAQ. The CDR3 spans 11 residues. Between the trimmed V and J ends, which lost 6 bases and 8 bases, there was a span of 8 bases. The whole variable domain, remainder taken from reference TRBV7-6 and TRBJ2-1, is GAGVSQSPRYKVTKRGQDVALRCDPISGHVSLYWYRQALGQGPEFLTYFNYEAQQDKSGLPNDRFSAERPEGSISTLTIQRTEQRDSAMYRCASRDSDEQFFGPGTRLTVL.

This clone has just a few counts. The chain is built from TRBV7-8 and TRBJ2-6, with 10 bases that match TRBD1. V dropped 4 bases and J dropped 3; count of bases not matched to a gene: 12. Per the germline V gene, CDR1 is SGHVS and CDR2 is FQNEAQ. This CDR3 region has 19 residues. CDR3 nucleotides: TGTGCCAGCAGCTCATGGGACAGGGGATTTGGGCTTGGGGCCAACGTCCTGACTTTC. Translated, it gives CASSSWDRGFGLGANVLTF.

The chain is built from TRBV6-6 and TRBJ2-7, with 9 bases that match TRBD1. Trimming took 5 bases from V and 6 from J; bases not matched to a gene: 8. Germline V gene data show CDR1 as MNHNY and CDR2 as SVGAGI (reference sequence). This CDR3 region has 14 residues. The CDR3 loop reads CASSQRTGAGEQYV. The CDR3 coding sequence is TGTGCCAGCAGTCAGAGGACAGGGGCTGGCGAGCAGTACGTC.